One sample yielded the 27 T cell receptor beta chains listed below, sequenced in a study of T cells in Graves' hyperthyroidism and ophthalmopathy. RNA transcripts gave rise to amplified TCR beta CDR3 regions. In the first-round RT-PCR of the TCR CDR3, the HTBI primer set was used. One entry per CDR3 protein, called by TCRdb with MiXCR from the multiplex PCR reads. The sample holds hundreds of thousands of distinct CDR3 sequences; approximately 14% are singletons and the top ten take 13%. The sample taken for sequencing was blood. These receptors were obtained from a man aged 18-30 years with Graves' ophthalmopathy.

J is TRBJ2-7 and V is TRBV19; D is unclear. V lost 3 bases, J lost 6 bases, and 12 bases lay in between. The germline V gene encodes CDR1 LNHDA and CDR2 SQIVND (reference sequence). The CDR3 spans 13 residues. The DNA of the CDR3 is TGTGCCAGTAGTATTGGGTACTCGGGCGAGCAGTACTTC. This translates into CASSIGYSGEQYF. Variable domain in full (rest from reference TRBV19 and TRBJ2-7): DGGITQSPKYLFRKEGQNVTLSCEQNLNHDAMYWYRQDPGQGLRLIYYSQIVNDFQKGDIAEGYSVSREKKESFPLTVTSAQKNPTAFYLCASSIGYSGEQYFGPGTRLTVT.

This clonotype occurred a few times. Since a much larger clone is just one base distant, this may be a read error. V and J are TRBV13 and TRBJ2-5; 8 nucleotides align to TRBD2. J was trimmed by 4 bases and V by 5 bases; bases with no gene match: 9. The CDR3 is 15 amino acids. CDR1 PRHDT and CDR2 FYEKMQ come from the germline V gene (reference sequence). In nucleotides, the CDR3 is TGTGCCAGCAGCCCAAGGACTAGCAGGGTAGAGACCCAGTACTTC. Translating gives CASSPRTSRVETQYF. The entire variable domain, with the rest obtained from reference TRBV13 and TRBJ2-5, is as follows: AAGVIQSPRHLIKEKRETATLKCYPIPRHDTVYWYQQGPGQDPQFLISFYEKMQSDKGSIPDRFSAQQFSDYHSELNMSSLELGDSALYFCASSPRTSRVETQYFGPGTRLLVL.

Many counts were recorded for this clonotype. This chain links TRBV11-2 with TRBJ2-7; D is uncertain. CDR3 size: 13 residues. The V and J ends lost 5 bases and 0 bases respectively, with 8 bases between them. Germline lookup yields CDR1 SGHAT and CDR2 FQNNGV. DNA for the CDR3: TGTGCCAGCAGCCAGACCCGCTCCTACGAGCAGTACTTC. Protein product: CASSQTRSYEQYF.

This clonotype was observed many times. V usage is TRBV9 and J usage is TRBJ1-2, with 7 bases fitting TRBD1. J lost 3 bases, V lost 4 bases, and 6 bases had no gene match. This CDR3 is 14 amino acids long. Germline V CDR1 and CDR2: SGDLS, YYNGEE. The CDR3 region is CASSPRDSDYGYTF. The CDR3 region has the DNA TGTGCCAGCAGCCCGCGGGACAGCGACTATGGCTACACCTTC.

This clonotype has a count of ten or more. V gene TRBV5-1 combines with J gene TRBJ1-2; D not resolved. The CDR3 totals 14 residues. The V end was cut by 0 bases, the J end by 8 bases, with 14 bases between. Germline CDR1 is SGHRS and CDR2 is YFSETQ. The CDR3 nucleotides are TGCGCCAGCAGCTTGGCCGATAGGGTCGGCGGCTACACCTTC. This codes for CASSLADRVGGYTF.

There are many counts of this clonotype. The chain uses TRBV12-3 or TRBV12-4 and TRBJ1-2, with 8 bases lining up with TRBD1. The CDR3 extends over 12 amino acids. The J segment lost 7 bases and the V segment lost 10 bases, leaving 8 bases of the junction unmatched. The CDR3 coding sequence is TGTGCCACCAGGGGGCGCCGGAGTGGCTACACCTTC. This encodes CATRGRRSGYTF.

This clonotype has only a few counts. The V and J genes are TRBV7-9 and TRBJ1-2; D uncertain. Germline V lookup: CDR1 SEHNR, CDR2 FQNEAQ (reference sequence). This CDR3 region has 13 residues. The ends were cut back, 1 base at V and 7 bases at J, with 10 bases in the middle. CDR3 residues: CASSLGPGVGYTF. The CDR3 nucleotides are TGTGCCAGCAGCTTAGGGCCAGGAGTTGGCTACACCTTC.

Many counts were recorded for this clonotype. J is TRBJ1-2 and V is TRBV19; tentative D call: TRBD1 (6 bases). V was shortened by 4 bases and J by 3 bases, with 15 bases between the two germline ends. In germline, CDR1 is LNHDA, CDR2 SQIVND (reference sequence). CDR3 length: 15 residues. The CDR3 bases are TGTGCCAGTAGTACGAGGGGGGCAGGCGACTATGGCTACACCTTC. Protein sequence: CASSTRGAGDYGYTF.

In the case of this clonotype: At one end the junction does not follow the germline gene, possibly because of a read error. This rearrangement joins TRBV4-1 to TRBJ2-7, with TRBD2 identical over 7 bases. This CDR3 is built from 14 residues. Germline V gene lookup returns CDR1 MGHRA and CDR2 YSYEKL. The CDR3 spells CARSRGSGNYEQYF. In DNA, the CDR3 is TGCGCCCGCAGCCGGGGAAGCGGGAACTACGAGCAGTACTTC.

As concerns this clonotype: A much bigger clone sits one base away, suggesting this may be a read error. The gene calls are TRBV27 and TRBJ2-7; TRBD2 is a possible D gene (6 bases). The germline V gene has CDR1 MNHEY and CDR2 SMNVEV (reference sequence). The V gene lost 8 bases and the J gene lost 0 bases, with 14 bases spanning the gap. This CDR3 has 14 amino acids. CDR3 nucleotide sequence: TGTGCCAGCGGCTCCCTGGGGGGCTCCTACGAGCAGTACTTC. This encodes CASGSLGGSYEQYF.

This clonotype appeared many times. J is TRBJ2-1 and V is TRBV24-1; D is perhaps TRBD2 (5 bases). With 5 bases removed from V and 4 bases from J, the gap between germline ends came to 14 bases. The CDR3 spans 15 residues. From germline, CDR1 is KGHDR and CDR2 SFDVKD. CDR3 in DNA: TGTGCCACCAGTGGTGGGAGCGGCTCTTACAATGAGCAGTTCTTC. Translated: CATSGGSGSYNEQFF.

This clonotype was detected many times. The chain links TRBV20-1 to TRBJ1-1; possibly TRBD1 for D (5 bases). Between the trimmed V and J ends, which lost 2 bases and 5 bases, there was a span of 12 bases. Germline-derived CDR1 and CDR2 are DFQATT and SNEGSKA (reference sequence). CDR3 size: 13 residues. The CDR3: CSARSGPGTEAFF. CDR3 bases: TGCAGTGCTAGATCAGGGCCTGGGACTGAAGCTTTCTTT.

V gene TRBV11-3 combines with J gene TRBJ1-5; no definite D call. Germline CDR1 is SGHNT and CDR2 is YENEEA. This CDR3 spans 15 amino acids. Trimming pared 5 bases from V and 2 bases from J, leaving 13 bases between. The CDR3: CASSEGGRGNQPQHF. The CDR3, as DNA: TGTGCCAGCAGCGAAGGTGGGAGGGGCAATCAGCCCCAGCATTTT.

In DNA form, the CDR3 reads TGCGCCAGCAGCCCTGTGGTTGGAGGGCCATTGGGAGAGACCCAGTACTTC. It is translated as CASSPVVGGPLGETQYF. The V gene is TRBV5-1, the J gene TRBJ2-5, with D perhaps TRBD2 (6 bases). This CDR3 region has 17 residues. Germline assignment: CDR1 SGHRS and CDR2 YFSETQ. Trimming shortened V by 4 bases and J by 4 bases, and 23 bases separated the two germline ends.

This clonotype was recorded a few times. A read error is possible here, since a much larger clone lies one base away. This chain uses TRBV6-5 with TRBJ2-7; D gene uncertain. Between the trimmed V and J ends, which lost 4 bases and 2 bases, there was a span of 3 bases. Germline V gene lookup returns CDR1 MNHEY and CDR2 SVGAGI. This CDR3 contains 11 residues. CDR3: CASSWPYEQYF. The CDR3, as DNA: TGTGCCAGCAGTTGGCCCTACGAGCAGTACTTC.

This clonotype has a count of ten or more. The rearrangement joins TRBV20-1 to TRBJ2-7, with a possible D match to TRBD2 (5 bases). Looked up from germline, CDR1 is DFQATT and CDR2 is SNEGSKA (reference sequence). CDR3 size: 13 residues. V dropped 5 bases and J dropped 1 base, with 12 bases sitting between them. The CDR3 coding sequence is TGCAGTGCTCTTACTAGGGAGTCCTACGAGCAGTACTTC. Translating it yields CSALTRESYEQYF.

In DNA, the CDR3 is TGTGCCAGTACCCAGGGACAGGGCCACGAGCAGTACTTC. Amino acids: CASTQGQGHEQYF. The chain recombines TRBV19 with TRBJ2-7, with 9 bases fitting TRBD1. CDR1 LNHDA and CDR2 SQIVND come from the germline V gene (reference sequence). The CDR3 has 13 residues. The junction had 6 bases not matched to a gene; V was cut back by 7 bases and J by 5 bases.

This clonotype was found many times. The chain has TRBV6-1 and TRBJ2-7; D perhaps matches TRBD1 (6 bases). This CDR3 is built from 16 residues. The germline V gene encodes CDR1 MNHNS and CDR2 SASEGT. Trimming left V 4 bases short and J 0 bases short, with 16 bases between. The CDR3 loop reads CASSASGTRSSYEQYF. CDR3 in DNA: TGTGCCAGCAGTGCTTCCGGGACACGGAGCTCCTACGAGCAGTACTTC.

This clonotype has a count of ten or more. The CDR3 DNA follows: TGTGCCAGCAGCCCGACCGGTCAGGGATATAATGAAAAACTGTTTTTT. Translating it yields CASSPTGQGYNEKLFF. This rearrangement joins TRBV3-1 to TRBJ1-4; possibly TRBD1 for D (5 bases). V was clipped by 4 bases and J by 4 bases, with 16 bases between them. CDR1 and CDR2 (germline): LGHDT, YNNKEL (reference sequence). This CDR3 has 16 amino acids.

This clonotype appeared many times. The chain carries TRBV12-3 or TRBV12-4 and TRBJ2-1, with 11 positions matching TRBD2. The CDR3 extends over 15 amino acids. The ends lost 6 bases at V and 0 bases at J; junction bases unmatched: 1. CDR3 nucleotide sequence: TGTGCCAGCAGAACTAGCGGGAGCTCCTACAATGAGCAGTTCTTC. Translating it yields CASRTSGSSYNEQFF.

This clonotype was seen a few times. This chain uses TRBV19 with TRBJ2-3; 10 nucleotides line up with TRBD1. The length of the CDR3 is 15 residues. The V segment lost 1 base and the J segment 5 bases; nucleotides outside the gene matches: 3. The V gene's germline CDR1 is LNHDA and CDR2 SQIVND (reference sequence). CDR3 DNA: TGTGCCAGTAGTATAGTCGGGACAGGGGTAGATACGCAGTATTTT. Encoded protein: CASSIVGTGVDTQYF.

Turning to this clonotype: A much larger clone sits a single nucleotide away, making a read error possible. The gene calls are TRBV11-3 and TRBJ1-1; no reliable D call. This CDR3 region has 13 residues. The germline V gene encodes CDR1 SGHNT and CDR2 YENEEA. V was shortened by 6 bases and J by 2 bases, with 10 bases between the two germline ends. CDR3 in DNA: TGTGCCAGCAGTATATATAGAAACACTGAAGCTTTCTTT. Translation gives CASSIYRNTEAFF.

This clonotype was seen a few times. The CDR3 sequence: CASSLLAFAGGAGELFF. CDR3 DNA sequence: TGTGCCAGCAGTTTACTGGCGTTCGCGGGTGGGGCCGGGGAGCTGTTTTTT. V gene TRBV27 combines with J gene TRBJ2-2; maybe TRBD2 (5 bases). From germline, CDR1 is MNHEY and CDR2 SMNVEV (reference sequence). The CDR3 contains 17 residues. Trimming removed 2 bases at V and 6 bases at J, with 19 bases between.

Many counts were recorded for this clonotype. The chain employs TRBV19 and TRBJ1-2; D is undetermined. Germline V gene sequence: CDR1 LNHDA, CDR2 SQIVND (reference sequence). Deletions cut 2 bases from V and 7 bases from J, with 14 bases between. The CDR3 totals 14 residues. The CDR3 DNA is TGTGCCAGTAGTATACGTCGGGAATTACGTGGCTACACCTTC. This codes for CASSIRRELRGYTF.

CDR3 in DNA: TGCAGTGCTAACCGAGGGGCGGGAGGCCAATATAATGAGCAGTTCTTC. This encodes CSANRGAGGQYNEQFF. This chain links TRBV20-1 with TRBJ2-1; the match to TRBD2 covers 8 bases. The CDR3 is 16 residues long. Germline V gene lookup returns CDR1 DFQATT and CDR2 SNEGSKA (reference sequence). V lost 4 bases, J lost 7 bases, and 15 bases stayed unmatched.

This clonotype has at least ten counts. This sequence joins TRBV12-3 or TRBV12-4 and TRBJ2-5; no clear D. CDR3 size: 15 residues. V was cut by 3 bases and J by 4 bases, with 15 bases left in between. The CDR3 nucleotides are TGTGCCAGCAGTTTGGACGTTCCTCCCGGAGAGACCCAGTACTTC. Protein: CASSLDVPPGETQYF.

This clonotype was recorded at least ten times. The chain uses TRBV20-1 and TRBJ1-1; possibly TRBD1 for D (5 bases). V was clipped by 7 bases and J by 1 base, with 13 bases between them. The CDR3 loop spans 13 amino acids. From germline, CDR1 is DFQATT and CDR2 SNEGSKA (reference sequence). The CDR3 DNA follows: TGCAGTGGAACCGGGACGGCGAACACTGAAGCTTTCTTT. Protein product: CSGTGTANTEAFF.